This paragraph covers one T cell receptor (beta chain) sequence. Antigen specificity is unknown. Germline V gene lookup returns CDR1 LGHDT and CDR2 YNNKEL (reference sequence). The CDR3 is 15 amino acids. The ends lost 1 base at V and 5 bases at J; junction bases unmatched: 6. PBMCs were isolated at a quantity of at least 6.5 million per sample. This entry belongs to a study of blood T cells in healthy people across ages. Notes on the study in general: It was not possible, with unsorted PBMCs, to conclusively compare naive and antigen-experienced cells.

It was with a sample-barcoded 5' primer and a J-beta primer mix that a second PCR of roughly 7 to 12 cycles was run. TCRdb reprocessed the 5' RACE reads via MiXCR and lists one record per CDR3 protein. Among roughly 700,000 distinct CDR3 sequences listed, roughly 25% were seen once. This sample also belongs to another study, concerning T cells of mothers and their children. That report adds: Several children, together with their three healthy Caucasian mothers, made up the donors. Comparable shaping of TCR recombination output by thymic selection was observed in related and unrelated pairs.

The clonotype originates from a boy aged 5-17 years in good health. The V call is TRBV3-1, the J call TRBJ2-5, with TRBD1 identical over 8 bases. Material for sequencing was blood. DNA of the CDR3: TGTGCCAGCAGCCAAGTACCACAGGGGGAGGAGACCCAGTACTTC. Amino acids: CASSQVPQGEETQYF.